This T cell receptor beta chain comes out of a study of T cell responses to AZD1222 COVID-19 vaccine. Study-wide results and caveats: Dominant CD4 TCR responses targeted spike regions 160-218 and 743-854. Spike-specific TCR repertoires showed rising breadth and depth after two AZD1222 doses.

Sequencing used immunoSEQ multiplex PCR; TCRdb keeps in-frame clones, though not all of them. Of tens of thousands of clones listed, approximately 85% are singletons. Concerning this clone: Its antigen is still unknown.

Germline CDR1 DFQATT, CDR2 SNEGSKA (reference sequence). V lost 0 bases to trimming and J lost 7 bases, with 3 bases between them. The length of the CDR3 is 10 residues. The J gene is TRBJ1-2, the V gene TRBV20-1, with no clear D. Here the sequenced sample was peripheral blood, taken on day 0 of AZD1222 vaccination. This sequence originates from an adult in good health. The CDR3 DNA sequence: TGCAGTGCTAGAGATCCTGGCTACACCTTC. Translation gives CSARDPGYTF.